This record covers a single TCR beta chain. Its antigen remains unidentified. The data belong to a study of T cell responses to AZD1222 COVID-19 vaccine. Study-wide points: None of the repertoires were sampled until the peak T cell response had passed. The span of vaccine-associated CD4 TCRs extended across spike, with dominance at 160-218 and 743-854.

V shed 4 bases and J 1 base; nucleotides not matched to a gene: 1. The CDR3 length is 13 residues. Germline V gene sequence: CDR1 SQVTM, CDR2 ANQGSEA. Second doses at about 4 or about 12 weeks were pooled. Clones were read by immunoSEQ multiplex PCR, and TCRdb kept only the in-frame ones, dropping some. The sample has 60,000 to 75,000 clones; roughly 80% are singletons. Material: peripheral blood, obtained 28 days after the second AZD1222 dose. The sequence was collected from an adult who received the AZD1222 COVID-19 vaccine. This chain connects TRBV29-1 to TRBJ1-1, with TRBD1 identical over 9 bases. The CDR3 DNA reads as TGCAGCGTTGGACAGGGGGGGAACACTGAAGCTTTCTTT. This encodes CSVGQGGNTEAFF.